These 22 T cell receptor beta chains share one sample of origin, sequenced in a study of blood T cells in healthy people across ages. Then a second PCR, running roughly 7 to 12 cycles, was carried out with a sample-barcoded 5' primer and a J-beta primer mix. Via MiXCR, TCRdb re-called the 5' RACE reads, giving one row per CDR3 protein. The data show about 1.5 million distinct CDR3 sequences, less than 45% seen once. Sequenced: blood. These receptors all come from a woman aged 18-29 years in good health.

The chain combines TRBV7-2 with TRBJ2-1; perhaps TRBD2 as D (5 bases). V shed 3 bases and J shed 4 bases, with 10 bases lying between them. In germline, CDR1 is SGHTA, CDR2 FQGNSA. This CDR3 comprises 14 residues. This CDR3 is CASSFDWTYNEQFF. The CDR3, as DNA: TGTGCCAGCAGCTTTGACTGGACTTACAATGAGCAGTTCTTC. Based on the CDR3 plus reference TRBV7-2 and TRBJ2-1, the full variable domain is GAGVSQSPSNKVTEKGKDVELRCDPISGHTALYWYRQSLGQGLEFLIYFQGNSAPDKSGLPSDRFSAERTGGSVSTLTIQRTQQEDSAVYLCASSFDWTYNEQFFGPGTRLTVL.

This clonotype was counted between two and nine times. The V gene is TRBV27, the J gene TRBJ1-2, with D possibly being TRBD1 (5 bases). Trimming stripped 6 bases from V and 6 bases from J, with 14 bases between. CDR1 is MNHEY, CDR2 SMNVEV, per germline (reference sequence). There are 13 residues in the CDR3. The CDR3 bases are TGTGCCAGCAGCTGGGGGGGACTAAATGGCTACACCTTC. Residues: CASSWGGLNGYTF.

This clonotype turned up a few times. The V gene is TRBV6-5, the J gene TRBJ2-3, with 8 bases aligning to TRBD1. In germline, CDR1 is MNHEY, CDR2 SVGAGI. The CDR3 consists of 15 residues. J lost 1 base, V lost 6 bases, and 6 bases had no gene match. The CDR3 DNA reads as TGTGCCAGCAGAATGACAGGGGATCGCACAGATACGCAGTATTTT. Translating it yields CASRMTGDRTDTQYF.

V usage is TRBV27 and J usage is TRBJ1-5, with D hard to call. This CDR3 spans 11 amino acids. Trimming cost V 10 bases and J 4 bases, with 8 bases left between them. The germline V gene has CDR1 MNHEY and CDR2 SMNVEV (reference sequence). The CDR3 loop is CANLGNQPQHF. CDR3 sequence (DNA): TGTGCCAATCTAGGGAATCAGCCCCAGCATTTT.

The chain combines TRBV20-1 with TRBJ2-1, with a weak D call TRBD2 (6 bases). V was shortened by 4 bases and J by 5 bases, with 12 bases between the two germline ends. CDR3 length equals 13 residues. CDR1 is DFQATT and CDR2 is SNEGSKA in the germline V gene (reference sequence). The DNA of the CDR3 is TGCAGTGCTATGCCTAGCGCTGACAATGAGCAGTTCTTC. As protein: CSAMPSADNEQFF.

This sequence joins TRBV20-1 and TRBJ2-3; possibly TRBD2 for D (6 bases). Germline lookup yields CDR1 DFQATT and CDR2 SNEGSKA (reference sequence). The CDR3 consists of 14 residues. The ends were cut back, 6 bases at V and 3 bases at J, with 16 bases in the middle. In DNA form, the CDR3 reads TGCAGTGCGCTCAGCCCGGGACTTACAGATACGCAGTATTTT. Translated, it gives CSALSPGLTDTQYF.

This clonotype was seen a handful of times. The chain joins TRBV5-1 to TRBJ2-3; no definite D call. This CDR3 region has 12 residues. The germline V and J ends were trimmed by 6 bases and 6 bases, with 11 bases remaining between them. Germline V gene data show CDR1 as SGHRS and CDR2 as YFSETQ. The CDR3 sequence is CASNDPADTQYF. In DNA form, the CDR3 reads TGCGCCAGCAACGACCCTGCGGATACGCAGTATTTT.

In this sample, this clonotype turned up once. One end of the junction varies from germline; a read error may be responsible. V usage is TRBV7-3 and J usage is TRBJ1-5; D is uncertain. Germline V gene data show CDR1 as SGHTA and CDR2 as FQGTGA. CDR3 length: 13 amino acids. Here the CDR3 DNA reads TGTGCCAGCAGCCTAACGATCAATCAGCCCCAGCATTTT. Its translation: CASSLTINQPQHF.

This clonotype turned up a few times. This chain joins TRBV27 and TRBJ1-5, with unresolved D. Trimming took off 5 bases at V and 6 bases at J, with 11 bases between the two ends. Per germline, CDR1 MNHEY and CDR2 SMNVEV (reference sequence). This CDR3 region has 13 residues. The CDR3 spells CASSLQALQPQHF. The CDR3 region has the DNA TGTGCCAGCAGTCTCCAAGCTCTTCAGCCCCAGCATTTT.

In this sample, this clonotype turned up a few times. The chain uses TRBV6-6 and TRBJ2-3; no clear D gene. The CDR3 is 12 amino acids. The germline V gene encodes CDR1 MNHNY and CDR2 SVGAGI (reference sequence). Trimming stripped 5 bases from V and 6 bases from J, with 9 bases between. The CDR3 bases are TGTGCCAGCAGTCATAGAGTGGATACGCAGTATTTT. Its protein product is CASSHRVDTQYF.

This clonotype showed up just a few times. This sequence joins TRBV20-1 and TRBJ2-7; no firm D call. The CDR3 sequence is 13 residues long. V was trimmed by 7 bases and J by 3 bases, leaving 16 bases between them. Per the germline V gene, CDR1 is DFQATT and CDR2 is SNEGSKA (reference sequence). CDR3 loop: CSGQGGRGYEQYF. Here the CDR3 DNA reads TGCAGTGGTCAAGGTGGGCGCGGCTACGAGCAGTACTTC.

The rearrangement joins TRBV30 to TRBJ1-5; D is unresolved. Germline V gene data show CDR1 as GTSNPN and CDR2 as SVGIG (reference sequence). Trimming shortened V by 4 bases and J by 5 bases, and 15 bases separated the two germline ends. The CDR3 totals 14 residues. CDR3 bases: TGTGCCTGGACTACATCCGGGAGCTATCAGCCCCAGCATTTT. Translated: CAWTTSGSYQPQHF.

This sequence joins TRBV5-5 and TRBJ2-1, with 7 bases aligning to TRBD1. The CDR3 has 14 amino acids. Germline values: CDR1 SGHKS, CDR2 YYEKEE (reference sequence). V was pared by 5 bases and J by 4 bases, with 6 bases of the junction left unmatched. CDR3 in amino acids: CASSRQGDYNEQFF. DNA for the CDR3: TGTGCCAGCAGTCGACAGGGAGATTACAATGAGCAGTTCTTC.

The CDR3 region is CASSWSGEIGETQYF. CDR3 sequence (DNA): TGCGCCAGCAGCTGGAGCGGGGAGATTGGAGAGACCCAGTACTTC. The chain carries TRBV5-1 and TRBJ2-5; 7 bases match TRBD2. The CDR3 spans 15 residues. V was clipped by 3 bases and J by 4 bases; unmatched bases: 9. Per germline, CDR1 SGHRS and CDR2 YFSETQ.

The chain employs TRBV2 and TRBJ2-5; 12 bases match TRBD2. With the DNA end fitting TRBJ2-7 better, the J assignment may be wrong. The CDR3 length is 13 residues. Germline CDR1 is SNHLY and CDR2 is FYNNEI. CDR3 residues: CASAGLAGFEQYF. The CDR3 bases are TGTGCCAGCGCAGGACTAGCGGGATTCGAGCAGTACTTC.

The table lists this clonotype with many counts. The CDR3 here is CASSESGLGSADNEQFF. CDR3 coding DNA: TGTGCCAGCAGTGAATCGGGCCTTGGGAGCGCAGACAATGAGCAGTTCTTC. The genes are TRBV25-1 and TRBJ2-1; the D gene is possibly TRBD2 (5 bases). The V end lost 1 base, the J end lost 5 bases, and 18 bases lay between the germline ends. Germline V lookup: CDR1 MGHDK, CDR2 SYGVNS. The CDR3 is made up of 17 amino acids.

This clonotype was seen a handful of times. The chain recombines TRBV6-5 with TRBJ2-1; TRBD1 agrees at 9 bases. V shed 2 bases and J 6 bases; nucleotides not matched to a gene: 5. The CDR3 covers 15 residues. From germline, CDR1 is MNHEY and CDR2 SVGAGI. The CDR3 is CASSYAPGQGNEQFF. CDR3 sequence (DNA): TGTGCCAGCAGTTACGCTCCGGGACAGGGCAATGAGCAGTTCTTC.

This clonotype appeared a few times. This rearrangement joins TRBV5-8 to TRBJ2-3; 7 bases are shared with TRBD1. The ends lost 2 bases at V and 3 bases at J; junction bases unmatched: 6. Germline-derived CDR1 and CDR2 are SGHTS and YDEGEE. This CDR3 region has 15 residues. Written as DNA, the CDR3 is TGTGCCAGCAGCTTCCGGGACAGCACAACAGATACGCAGTATTTT. The encoded protein is CASSFRDSTTDTQYF.

The genes are TRBV27 and TRBJ2-1; TRBD2 agrees at 12 bases. Germline values: CDR1 MNHEY, CDR2 SMNVEV (reference sequence). CDR3 length: 18 amino acids. With 4 bases clipped from V and 4 bases from J, the junction kept 11 bases outside the gene matches. This CDR3 reads CASSSSWTGLAGYNEQFF. CDR3 nucleotide sequence: TGTGCCAGCAGTTCATCATGGACGGGACTAGCGGGTTACAATGAGCAGTTCTTC.

The chain links TRBV7-2 to TRBJ1-4, with TRBD1 as a possible D gene (6 bases). The ends were cut back, 8 bases at V and 4 bases at J, with 17 bases in the middle. Germline CDR1 is SGHTA and CDR2 is FQGNSA. There are 15 residues in the CDR3. The CDR3 region is CASSLARGFNEKLFF. As DNA, the CDR3 is TGTGCCAGCTCCCTGGCCAGGGGCTTTAATGAAAAACTGTTTTTT.

This clonotype was seen just once. The DNA for the CDR3 is TGTGCCTGGGAGGACGGGACAGCTGAAGCTTTCTTT. This codes for CAWEDGTAEAFF. The chain carries TRBV30 and TRBJ1-1, with 7 bases that match TRBD1. The germline V gene encodes CDR1 GTSNPN and CDR2 SVGIG (reference sequence). Trimming removed 5 bases from V and 6 bases from J; junction bases left unmatched: 6. The CDR3 runs to 12 residues.

The rearrangement links TRBV6-5 to TRBJ2-5, with D possibly TRBD2 on 5 matching bases. Germline V CDR1 and CDR2: MNHEY, SVGAGI. The CDR3 is made up of 13 amino acids. Trimming removed 4 bases at V and 5 bases at J, with 11 bases between. Here the CDR3 reads CASSCGGLETQYF. DNA for the CDR3: TGTGCCAGCAGTTGTGGAGGTTTGGAGACCCAGTACTTC.